These T cell receptor beta chains were read from a single sample in a study of T cell changes during pregnancy in multiple sclerosis. Generated by immunoSEQ multiplex PCR, the TCRdb table keeps only in-frame clones and is missing some. The sample lists some 120,000 clones; around 95% were seen once. The material sequenced was peripheral blood, taken after pregnancy. These receptors all come from a female donor with multiple sclerosis, enrolled in a pregnancy study. CDR3s include the opening cysteine and the closing phenylalanine or tryptophan. A D gene is named only where the DNA matches it firmly. A clone size is listed for some rows: how often the clone was seen (once, few, many), or a class if it is expanded.

d_call: TRBD2; v_call: TRBV11-2; j_call: TRBJ2-3; clone_size: NA; cdr3_nt: TGTGCCAGCAGCTTAGAGGGCGGGAGCCTAACAGATACGCAGTATTTT; cdr3_aa: CASSLEGGSLTDTQYF
d_call: NA; v_call: TRBV11-2; j_call: TRBJ2-7; clone_size: NA; cdr3_nt: TGTGCCAGCAGCCCCCTGGGGACAATCCTCAACGAGCAGTACTTC; cdr3_aa: CASSPLGTILNEQYF
d_call: TRBD1; v_call: TRBV7-7; j_call: TRBJ2-5; clone_size: once; cdr3_nt: TGTGCTAGCAGCCGCAGGGGGCCAACCCCGGCGGAGACCCAGTACTTC; cdr3_aa: CASSRRGPTPAETQYF
d_call: NA; v_call: TRBV11-1; j_call: TRBJ2-7; clone_size: NA; cdr3_nt: TGTGCCAGCAGCTTAGGCGGAAGCCTCTACGAGCAGTACTTC; cdr3_aa: CASSLGGSLYEQYF
d_call: NA; v_call: TRBV9; j_call: TRBJ2-7; clone_size: NA; cdr3_nt: TGTGCCAGCAGCGTATCCGTTCGAGGGAGGGAGCAGTACTTC; cdr3_aa: CASSVSVRGREQYF
d_call: TRBD2; v_call: TRBV4-2; j_call: TRBJ2-7; clone_size: NA; cdr3_nt: TGTGCCAGCAGCCAAGATGGACTAGCGGCCTCCTACGAGCAGTACTTC; cdr3_aa: CASSQDGLAASYEQYF
d_call: TRBD1; v_call: TRBV5-5; j_call: TRBJ2-3; clone_size: NA; cdr3_nt: TGTGCCAGCAGCGCAGACAGGGGAGGTGGCACAGATACGCAGTATTTT; cdr3_aa: CASSADRGGGTDTQYF
d_call: TRBD1; v_call: TRBV2; j_call: TRBJ2-1; clone_size: NA; cdr3_nt: TGTGCCAGCAGAGACGATTGGACAGGGTTCTACAATGAGCAGTTCTTC; cdr3_aa: CASRDDWTGFYNEQFF
d_call: NA; v_call: TRBV6-6; j_call: TRBJ2-5; clone_size: NA; cdr3_nt: TGTGCCAGCAGCCAAATCAAAGAGACCCAGTACTTC; cdr3_aa: CASSQIKETQYF
d_call: NA; v_call: TRBV6-5; j_call: TRBJ1-1; clone_size: NA; cdr3_nt: TGTGCCAGCAGTTACAAAAGGGAGTTTTTCACTGAAGCTTTCTTT; cdr3_aa: CASSYKREFFTEAFF
d_call: TRBD1; v_call: TRBV6-1; j_call: TRBJ1-3; clone_size: NA; cdr3_nt: TGTGCCAGCAGGCCGGGACAGGGAAACACCATATATTTT; cdr3_aa: CASRPGQGNTIYF
d_call: NA; v_call: TRBV5-1; j_call: TRBJ2-1; clone_size: NA; cdr3_nt: TGCGCCAGCAGCTTTTTGTGGGAGGGGGACTCTGGTGAGCAGTTCTTC; cdr3_aa: CASSFLWEGDSGEQFF
d_call: NA; v_call: TRBV20-1; j_call: TRBJ2-7; clone_size: NA; cdr3_nt: TGCAGTGCTCGGGACTACGAGCAGTACTTC; cdr3_aa: CSARDYEQYF
d_call: TRBD1; v_call: TRBV19; j_call: TRBJ1-3; clone_size: NA; cdr3_nt: TGTGCCAGTAGTTTGGGGGGACAGTCACCCTCTGGAAACACCATATATTTT; cdr3_aa: CASSLGGQSPSGNTIYF
d_call: NA; v_call: TRBV7-2; j_call: TRBJ2-7; clone_size: NA; cdr3_nt: TGTGCCAGCAGCTACCCCGAGGGTTTAATCTACGAGCAGTACTTC; cdr3_aa: CASSYPEGLIYEQYF
d_call: TRBD2; v_call: TRBV18; j_call: TRBJ2-1; clone_size: NA; cdr3_nt: TGTGCCAGCTCACCAAAGGGGACTAGCGTCTACAATGAGCAGTTCTTC; cdr3_aa: CASSPKGTSVYNEQFF
d_call: NA; v_call: TRBV19; j_call: TRBJ1-1; clone_size: NA; cdr3_nt: TGTGCCAGTAGTATGGGGGCAGGGGCCTGGGGCACTGAAGCTTTCTTT; cdr3_aa: CASSMGAGAWGTEAFF
d_call: NA; v_call: TRBV5-6; j_call: TRBJ2-1; clone_size: NA; cdr3_nt: TGTGCCAGCAGCTTGGACAGGAAGCAGTTCTTC; cdr3_aa: CASSLDRKQFF